What follows are 24 T cell receptor beta chains derived from one specimen sequenced in a study of CD8+ T cells in alopecia areata. Specified treatment: oral pan-JAK inhibitor, 5-10 mg twice daily. cDNA reverse transcribed from extracted RNA served as the sequencing template. Measured with immunoSEQ multiplex PCR; TCRdb has only the in-frame clones, and not every one. Of under 300,000 clones listed, about three fifths are singletons. Sequences were derived from CD4+ T cells sorted from blood, sampled around week 52, from a patient treated with tofacitinib. These receptor sequences come from a human donor with alopecia areata.

This clone was counted a few times. The chain has TRBV30 and TRBJ1-1; tentative D call: TRBD1 (5 bases). Trimming took off 3 bases at V and 7 bases at J, with 15 bases between the two ends. The CDR3 contains 13 residues. Germline-derived CDR1 and CDR2 are GTSNPN and SVGIG (reference sequence). For the CDR3, the DNA is TGTGCCTGGAGATCTCAGGGAAATAATGAAGCTTTCTTT. Encoded protein: CAWRSQGNNEAFF.

The genes are TRBV2 and TRBJ2-7; 9 positions agree with TRBD1. This CDR3 region has 15 residues. Germline V lookup: CDR1 SNHLY, CDR2 FYNNEI. V lost 6 bases to trimming and J lost 0 bases; unmatched junction nucleotides: 6. The CDR3 DNA reads TGTGCCAGCAGGCCTACGGGACAGGGCTCCTACGAGCAGTACTTC. Translating gives CASRPTGQGSYEQYF.

The chain uses TRBV15 and TRBJ1-2; 7 bases are a match to TRBD1. J lost 5 bases, V lost 0 bases, and 9 bases had no gene match. The germline CDR1 and CDR2 sequences are LNHNV and YYDKDF (reference sequence). This CDR3 region has 16 residues. DNA of the CDR3: TGTGCCACCAGCAGAGAAACAAGGGACAGCCAATATGGCTACACCTTC. Its translation: CATSRETRDSQYGYTF.

This rearrangement joins TRBV19 to TRBJ2-3, with D possibly TRBD1 on 6 matching bases. This CDR3 has 12 residues. Looked up from germline, CDR1 is LNHDA and CDR2 is SQIVND (reference sequence). The V end lost 8 bases, the J end lost 0 bases, and 6 bases lay between the germline ends. The CDR3 loop reads CASGQSTDTQYF. Here the CDR3 DNA reads TGTGCCAGTGGACAGAGCACAGATACGCAGTATTTT. Looking up the rest from reference TRBV19 and TRBJ2-3 gives the full variable domain: DGGITQSPKYLFRKEGQNVTLSCEQNLNHDAMYWYRQDPGQGLRLIYYSQIVNDFQKGDIAEGYSVSREKKESFPLTVTSAQKNPTAFYLCASGQSTDTQYFGPGTRLTVL.

This chain links TRBV19 with TRBJ2-7; D gene unclear. The germline CDR1 and CDR2 sequences are LNHDA and SQIVND (reference sequence). This CDR3 comprises 14 residues. V gave up 1 base and J gave up 0 bases, with 7 bases separating them. The CDR3, as DNA: TGTGCCAGTAGTATAGCACAGAGCTCCTACGAGCAGTACTTC. As protein: CASSIAQSSYEQYF. The variable domain in full, completed from reference TRBV19 and TRBJ2-7, reads DGGITQSPKYLFRKEGQNVTLSCEQNLNHDAMYWYRQDPGQGLRLIYYSQIVNDFQKGDIAEGYSVSREKKESFPLTVTSAQKNPTAFYLCASSIAQSSYEQYFGPGTRLTVT.

The V call is TRBV7-2, the J call TRBJ2-7, with D possibly matching TRBD2 (5 bases). CDR3 length: 13 amino acids. The germline CDR1 and CDR2 sequences are SGHTA and FQGNSA. V gave up 3 bases and J gave up 4 bases, with 10 bases separating them. CDR3 loop: CASSLTGEYEQYF. Written as DNA, the CDR3 is TGTGCCAGCAGCTTGACCGGGGAATACGAGCAGTACTTC.

This clone appeared a single time. This chain links TRBV9 with TRBJ2-5, with D perhaps matching TRBD2 (6 bases). The CDR3 is 14 amino acids. The germline V gene has CDR1 SGDLS and CDR2 YYNGEE. Trimming took off 2 bases at V and 1 base at J, with 9 bases between the two ends. CDR3 amino acids: CASSVSGGQETQYF. The CDR3 nucleotides read TGTGCCAGCAGCGTCTCCGGGGGCCAAGAGACCCAGTACTTC.

V gene TRBV7-6 combines with J gene TRBJ1-5; TRBD1 aligns across 9 bases. The CDR3 totals 15 residues. Germline V gene data show CDR1 as SGHVS and CDR2 as FNYEAQ. The trim removed 2 bases at V and 3 bases at J, leaving 2 bases unmatched. The CDR3 nucleotides read TGTGCCAGCAGCTTAAGGACAGGGGTCAATCAGCCCCAGCATTTT. This encodes CASSLRTGVNQPQHF. Full variable domain (remainder filled in from reference TRBV7-6 and TRBJ1-5): GAGVSQSPRYKVTKRGQDVALRCDPISGHVSLYWYRQALGQGPEFLTYFNYEAQQDKSGLPNDRFSAERPEGSISTLTIQRTEQRDSAMYRCASSLRTGVNQPQHFGDGTRLSIL.

The chain is built from TRBV11-2 and TRBJ2-1; 7 nucleotides match TRBD1. The CDR3 consists of 13 residues. CDR1 is SGHAT, CDR2 FQNNGV, per germline. J lost 7 bases, V lost 5 bases, and 5 bases had no gene match. The CDR3 DNA is TGTGCCAGCAGCCCAGGGGGATCTAATGAGCAGTTCTTC. Amino acid sequence: CASSPGGSNEQFF.

This chain uses TRBV7-8 with TRBJ2-5, with 12 bases that match TRBD2. V shed 7 bases and J 5 bases; nucleotides not matched to a gene: 8. Germline loops: CDR1 SGHVS, CDR2 FQNEAQ. This CDR3 contains 15 residues. The CDR3 reads CASTRTSGNGETQYF. The CDR3 DNA reads TGTGCCAGCACCCGGACTAGCGGGAATGGGGAGACCCAGTACTTC.

A few counts support this clone. As DNA, the CDR3 is TGTGCCAGCAGCATCACAGGCCCCAATGGCTACACCTTC. Translated: CASSITGPNGYTF. This chain connects TRBV5-6 to TRBJ1-2; perhaps TRBD1 as D (5 bases). The V end was cut by 4 bases, the J end by 6 bases, with 13 bases between. The CDR3 runs 13 residues. Per germline, CDR1 SGHDT and CDR2 YYEEEE.

The V call is TRBV13, the J call TRBJ2-1, with D uncertain. The germline V gene has CDR1 PRHDT and CDR2 FYEKMQ (reference sequence). Trimming removed 5 bases at V and 0 bases at J, with 11 bases between. The CDR3 length is 15 residues. The CDR3 bases are TGTGCCAGCAGCCTGGACCGAAGCTCCTACAATGAGCAGTTCTTC. Amino acids: CASSLDRSSYNEQFF.

The rearrangement links TRBV25-1 to TRBJ2-1, with TRBD1 identical over 7 bases. The CDR3 is made up of 12 amino acids. CDR1 and CDR2 from the germline V gene are MGHDK and SYGVNS. J was trimmed by 12 bases and V by 5 bases; bases with no gene match: 7. CDR3 sequence reads: CASSSPQGTQFF. CDR3 nucleotides: TGTGCCAGCAGTTCCCCACAGGGGACGCAGTTCTTC.

This CDR3 reads CASSEYRDVRGNSPLHF. The DNA of the CDR3 is TGTGCCAGCAGTGAATACCGAGACGTCAGGGGGAATTCACCCCTCCACTTT. This chain uses TRBV25-1 with TRBJ1-6; 7 positions agree with TRBD1. Germline CDR1 reads MGHDK; CDR2 reads SYGVNS. With V trimmed by 0 bases and J by 7 bases, 9 bases remained unmatched. The CDR3 sequence is 17 residues long. Full variable domain (remainder filled in from reference TRBV25-1 and TRBJ1-6): EADIYQTPRYLVIGTGKKITLECSQTMGHDKMYWYQQDPGMELHLIHYSYGVNSTEKGDLSSESTVSRIRTEHFPLTLESARPSHTSQYLCASSEYRDVRGNSPLHFGNGTRLTVT.

This sequence joins TRBV30 and TRBJ1-2, with D perhaps TRBD1 (6 bases). V was trimmed by 6 bases and J by 1 base, leaving 18 bases between them. This CDR3 comprises 15 residues. Per the germline V gene, CDR1 is GTSNPN and CDR2 is SVGIG (reference sequence). Here the CDR3 DNA reads TGTGCCTGCCCCAGGGGAGTCTCAATTAACTATGGCTACACCTTC. This sequence encodes CACPRGVSINYGYTF.

This clone appeared a few times. This rearrangement joins TRBV2 to TRBJ1-5; no reliable D call. V was trimmed by 0 bases and J by 4 bases, leaving 1 base between them. CDR1 SNHLY and CDR2 FYNNEI come from the germline V gene. The CDR3 loop spans 12 amino acids. The CDR3 loop is CASSEANQPQHF. Written as DNA, the CDR3 is TGTGCCAGCAGTGAAGCGAATCAGCCCCAGCATTTT.

This chain connects TRBV7-2 to TRBJ2-7; 8 bases match TRBD1. J gave up 2 bases and V 2 bases, and 11 bases lay outside the gene matches. The CDR3 length is 17 residues. Germline V gene lookup returns CDR1 SGHTA and CDR2 FQGNSA. In DNA, the CDR3 is TGTGCCAGCAGCTTAAGATCCGACAGGGGCGACACCTACGAGCAGTACTTC. As protein: CASSLRSDRGDTYEQYF.

This clone was observed a single time. The sample carries other DNA sequences with the same CDR3. The genes are TRBV15 and TRBJ2-5; D is ambiguous. The CDR3 runs 12 residues. Germline V gene sequence: CDR1 LNHNV, CDR2 YYDKDF (reference sequence). V lost 1 base and J lost 2, with 2 bases in between. For the CDR3, the DNA is TGTGCCACCAGCAGAGTACAAGAGACCCAGTACTTC. Residues: CATSRVQETQYF.

The genes are TRBV5-1 and TRBJ2-3, with 11 bases identical to TRBD2. The CDR3 sequence is 14 residues long. Germline CDR1 reads SGHRS; CDR2 reads YFSETQ. V dropped 4 bases and J dropped 11; count of bases not matched to a gene: 9. The CDR3 DNA sequence: TGCGCCAGCAGCCCTACTAGCGGGGGAACCCTGCAGTATTTT. This translates into CASSPTSGGTLQYF.

This chain links TRBV7-2 with TRBJ2-6; D remains ambiguous. The V gene's germline CDR1 is SGHTA and CDR2 FQGNSA. The CDR3 is 15 amino acids. V lost 4 bases and J lost 0, with 7 bases in between. This CDR3 reads CASSSSISGANVLTF. CDR3 nucleotides: TGTGCCAGCAGCTCCTCGATCTCTGGGGCCAACGTCCTGACTTTC.

The chain recombines TRBV4-1 with TRBJ2-3, with D tentatively TRBD1 or TRBD2 (5 bases each). Germline CDR1 and CDR2: MGHRA and YSYEKL. This CDR3 is 15 amino acids long. Deletions cut 3 bases from V and 6 bases from J, with 16 bases between. The CDR3 reads CASSQLGPGGDTQYF. CDR3 in DNA: TGCGCCAGCAGCCAGCTGGGACCCGGAGGCGATACGCAGTATTTT.

The chain has TRBV30 and TRBJ2-2; D uncertain. This CDR3 spans 13 amino acids. The germline gives CDR1 GTSNPN, CDR2 SVGIG (reference sequence). Trimming removed 8 bases from V and 2 bases from J, with 12 bases in between. CDR3 region: CARASANTGELFF. CDR3 DNA sequence: TGTGCCCGGGCGTCAGCAAACACCGGGGAGCTGTTTTTT.

The chain employs TRBV5-1 and TRBJ2-3; the D is unclear. V shed 3 bases and J shed 6 bases, with 14 bases lying between them. Germline V gene data show CDR1 as SGHRS and CDR2 as YFSETQ. The CDR3 extends over 14 amino acids. In DNA form, the CDR3 reads TGCGCCAGCAGCTCAAACCACCCGAGGGATACGCAGTATTTT. It yields the protein CASSSNHPRDTQYF.

This clone is classed as medium-sized (0.01 to 0.1%). V is TRBV10-3 and J is TRBJ1-3; D unclear. The V gene's germline CDR1 is ENHRY and CDR2 SYGVKD. The V gene lost 10 bases and the J gene lost 0 bases, with 7 bases spanning the gap. The CDR3 totals 12 residues. This CDR3 is CATISSGNTIYF. CDR3 DNA sequence: TGTGCCACCATTAGCTCTGGAAACACCATATATTTT.